The 9 T cell receptor beta chains reported below all come from one sample, sequenced in a study of CD8 T cells in Susac syndrome. RNA, at about 0.5 to 1 ug, was reverse transcribed with random hexamers. One entry per CDR3 protein results from TCRdb running MiXCR on the immunoSEQ multiplex PCR reads. Of more than 70,000 distinct CDR3 sequences listed, around 90% are singletons. Sequenced input: CD8+ T cells from PBMCs. These receptors were obtained from a human donor with multiple sclerosis.

J is TRBJ2-7 and V is TRBV7-6, with D perhaps matching TRBD2 (5 bases). V was shortened by 4 bases and J by 9 bases, with 16 bases between the two germline ends. The CDR3 runs to 13 residues. Germline V gene data show CDR1 as SGHVS and CDR2 as FNYEAQ. In DNA form, the CDR3 reads TGTGCCAGCAGCTCCCGGGGTGGTCAGGTGCAGTACTTC. Translated: CASSSRGGQVQYF.

The chain employs TRBV27 and TRBJ1-4, with TRBD1 identical over 7 bases. The V gene end was trimmed by 6 bases and the J gene end by 8 bases; junction bases not matched to a gene: 9. The CDR3 contains 14 residues. Germline assignment: CDR1 MNHEY and CDR2 SMNVEV (reference sequence). CDR3 sequence: CASRETGSHEKLFF. The CDR3 nucleotides are TGTGCCAGCAGGGAGACAGGGAGTCACGAAAAACTGTTTTTT.

The table lists this clonotype with a few counts. CDR3 amino acids: CASSPTSGSYNEQFF. CDR3 coding DNA: TGTGCCAGCAGTCCGACTAGCGGGAGCTACAATGAGCAGTTCTTC. V gene TRBV7-3 combines with J gene TRBJ2-1, with TRBD2 identical over 12 bases. In germline, CDR1 is SGHTA, CDR2 FQGTGA. This CDR3 has 15 residues. The J segment lost 3 bases and the V segment lost 6 bases, leaving 3 bases of the junction unmatched. The variable domain in full, completed from reference TRBV7-3 and TRBJ2-1, reads GAGVSQTPSNKVTEKGKYVELRCDPISGHTALYWYRQSLGQGPEFLIYFQGTGAADDSGLPNDRFFAVRPEGSVSTLKIQRTERGDSAVYLCASSPTSGSYNEQFFGPGTRLTVL.

J is TRBJ2-4 and V is TRBV5-4; D gene ambiguous. This CDR3 comprises 16 residues. Trimming left V 4 bases short and J 0 bases short, with 14 bases between. CDR1 and CDR2 from the germline V gene are SGHNT and YYREEE (reference sequence). CDR3 protein: CASSPTRVLAKNIQYF. CDR3 sequence (DNA): TGTGCCAGCAGCCCAACTCGCGTTCTAGCCAAAAACATTCAGTACTTC.

V usage is TRBV7-2 and J usage is TRBJ2-3, with D possibly being TRBD1 or TRBD2 (5 bases each). CDR3 size: 15 residues. V lost 4 bases to trimming and J lost 2 bases, with 13 bases between them. Germline values: CDR1 SGHTA, CDR2 FQGNSA. The CDR3 coding sequence is TGTGCCAGCAGCTCGGGACCGACAGCCACAGATACGCAGTATTTT. The encoded protein is CASSSGPTATDTQYF. The variable domain in full, completed from reference TRBV7-2 and TRBJ2-3, reads GAGVSQSPSNKVTEKGKDVELRCDPISGHTALYWYRQSLGQGLEFLIYFQGNSAPDKSGLPSDRFSAERTGGSVSTLTIQRTQQEDSAVYLCASSSGPTATDTQYFGPGTRLTVL.

The V gene is TRBV6-5, the J gene TRBJ2-1, with unresolved D. The CDR3 sequence is 15 residues long. V dropped 5 bases and J dropped 3 bases, with 14 bases sitting between them. From germline, CDR1 is MNHEY and CDR2 SVGAGI. Here the CDR3 DNA reads TGTGCCAGCAGTCTGACACCGAGGAGCTACAATGAGCAGTTCTTC. It specifies CASSLTPRSYNEQFF.

This chain links TRBV5-1 with TRBJ2-5; 9 bases are a match to TRBD2. Per the germline V gene, CDR1 is SGHRS and CDR2 is YFSETQ. Unmatched junction bases numbered 6, after V lost 1 base and J lost 2 bases. The CDR3 spans 16 residues. The CDR3 DNA is TGCGCCAGCAGCTTGTTTAGCGGGGGACAACAAGAGACCCAGTACTTC. This translates into CASSLFSGGQQETQYF.

This clonotype was recorded once. CDR3: CASSQEPAGGTSTDTQYF. CDR3 sequence (DNA): TGCGCCAGCAGCCAAGAACCAGCGGGAGGGACTAGCACAGATACGCAGTATTTT. This sequence joins TRBV4-3 and TRBJ2-3; 10 nucleotides line up with TRBD2. Germline V gives CDR1 LGHNA, CDR2 YSLEER. Trimming removed 0 bases from V and 0 bases from J; junction bases left unmatched: 6. This CDR3 is 18 amino acids long.

The table lists this clonotype with a count of one. The gene calls are TRBV2 and TRBJ2-3, with 10 bases matching TRBD1. Per germline, CDR1 SNHLY and CDR2 FYNNEI. CDR3 size: 16 residues. V shed 4 bases and J 4 bases; nucleotides not matched to a gene: 8. CDR3 in DNA: TGTGCCAGCAGTGCTAGGGGACAGGGGAGGGCAGATACGCAGTATTTT. It specifies CASSARGQGRADTQYF.